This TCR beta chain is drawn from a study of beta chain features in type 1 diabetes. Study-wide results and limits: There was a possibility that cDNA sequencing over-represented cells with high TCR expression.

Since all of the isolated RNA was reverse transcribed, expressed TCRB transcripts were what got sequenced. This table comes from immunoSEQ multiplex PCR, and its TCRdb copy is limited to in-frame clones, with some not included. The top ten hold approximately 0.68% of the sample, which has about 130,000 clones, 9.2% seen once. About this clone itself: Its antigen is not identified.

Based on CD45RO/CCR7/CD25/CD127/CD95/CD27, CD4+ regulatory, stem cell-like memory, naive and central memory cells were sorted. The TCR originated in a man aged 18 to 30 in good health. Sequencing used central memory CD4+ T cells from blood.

The CDR3 protein is CASSGRTGNYEQYF. The CDR3, as DNA: TGTGCCAGCAGTGGCCGGACAGGGAACTACGAGCAGTACTTC. This chain connects TRBV6-1 to TRBJ2-7; 8 positions agree with TRBD1. The CDR3 runs 14 residues. With 4 bases clipped from V and 3 bases from J, the junction kept 5 bases outside the gene matches. CDR1 and CDR2 (germline): MNHNS, SASEGT.